Presented here are 27 T cell receptor beta chains from one specimen sequenced in a study of blood T cell repertoires in COVID-19. Method: immunoSEQ multiplex PCR; TCRdb's copy keeps in-frame clones and lacks some. The data show about 180,000 clones, over 80% seen once. Sequencing input: peripheral blood. The source is a woman between 70 and 85 years old with acute or convalescent COVID-19.

The gene calls are TRBV7-2 and TRBJ2-1; 7 bases map to TRBD1. The CDR3 is 12 amino acids. V was clipped by 1 base and J by 13 bases; unmatched bases: 4. CDR1 is SGHTA and CDR2 is FQGNSA in the germline V gene. The CDR3: CASSLGGQDQFF. CDR3 bases: TGTGCCAGCAGCTTAGGAGGACAGGATCAGTTCTTC.

This clone was observed a single time. The chain couples TRBV5-1 to TRBJ2-5; the D is unclear. V was pared by 1 base and J by 5 bases, with 15 bases between. This CDR3 is built from 15 residues. The germline V gene has CDR1 SGHRS and CDR2 YFSETQ. CDR3 DNA: TGCGCCAGCAGCTTGCTCGGAGTAGGAGTGGAGACCCAGTACTTC. As protein: CASSLLGVGVETQYF.

The chain carries TRBV5-1 and TRBJ2-7; possible D gene TRBD1, 5 bases. The CDR3 is 16 residues long. Germline V gene sequence: CDR1 SGHRS, CDR2 YFSETQ. V lost 0 bases and J lost 1, with 14 bases in between. The CDR3 region is CASSLAPGLDSYEQYF. In DNA form, the CDR3 reads TGCGCCAGCAGCTTGGCCCCAGGGTTGGATTCCTACGAGCAGTACTTC.

V is TRBV18 and J is TRBJ1-2; 11 bases match TRBD1. V shed 3 bases and J 4 bases; nucleotides not matched to a gene: 4. This CDR3 is built from 15 residues. Germline V gene data show CDR1 as KGHSH and CDR2 as LQKENI. The CDR3 region is CASSPGQGAVYGYTF. The CDR3 DNA reads TGTGCCAGCTCACCCGGACAGGGGGCGGTCTATGGCTACACCTTC.

This clone was picked up one time. The chain recombines TRBV6-2 or TRBV6-3 with TRBJ1-5; possible D gene TRBD1, 6 bases. V lost 6 bases, J lost 7 bases, and 10 bases lay in between. CDR1 is MNHEY and CDR2 is SVGEGT in the germline V gene. CDR3 length equals 12 residues. CDR3 sequence: CASSVGAQPQHF. The CDR3 bases are TGTGCCAGCAGCGTGGGGGCACAGCCCCAGCATTTT.

This clone appeared once. V and J are TRBV7-2 and TRBJ1-1; 7 bases are a match to TRBD1. The ends lost 5 bases at V and 0 bases at J; junction bases unmatched: 6. The germline V gene has CDR1 SGHTA and CDR2 FQGNSA. This CDR3 contains 15 residues. The CDR3 DNA is TGTGCCAGCAGCCTCGACAGGGTTGTGAACACTGAAGCTTTCTTT. Translation gives CASSLDRVVNTEAFF.

This chain joins TRBV15 and TRBJ2-4, with 7 positions matching TRBD1. V lost 5 bases to trimming and J lost 7 bases; unmatched junction nucleotides: 11. The CDR3 runs to 15 residues. CDR1 LNHNV and CDR2 YYDKDF come from the germline V gene (reference sequence). The CDR3 reads CATSGGPGGRNIQYF. In DNA, the CDR3 is TGTGCCACCAGCGGGGGTCCAGGGGGACGGAACATTCAGTACTTC.

The J gene is TRBJ2-7, the V gene TRBV10-3, with 10 bases aligning to TRBD1. CDR1 ENHRY and CDR2 SYGVKD come from the germline V gene. The CDR3 has 12 amino acids. Losses at the gene ends were 11 bases for V and 5 bases for J; bases not matched to a gene: 6. CDR3: CAVGQGDDEQYF. The CDR3 DNA follows: TGTGCCGTCGGACAGGGGGACGACGAGCAGTACTTC.

The chain links TRBV6-5 to TRBJ1-1, with no clear D. CDR1 is MNHEY and CDR2 is SVGAGI in the germline V gene. The V end lost 6 bases, the J end lost 4 bases, and 9 bases lay between the germline ends. The CDR3 is made up of 12 amino acids. The CDR3, as DNA: TGTGCCAGCAGAACTTACTCCACTGAAGCTTTCTTT. Translating gives CASRTYSTEAFF.

The genes are TRBV5-1 and TRBJ2-6; D gene ambiguous. This CDR3 is 14 amino acids long. The germline V and J ends were trimmed by 7 bases and 0 bases, with 8 bases remaining between them. Germline lookup yields CDR1 SGHRS and CDR2 YFSETQ. DNA for the CDR3: TGCGCCAGCGATCCGAGCTCTGGGGCCAACGTCCTGACTTTC. Translation: CASDPSSGANVLTF.

The gene calls are TRBV30 and TRBJ1-2, with 7 nucleotides matching TRBD1. The V segment lost 2 bases and the J segment 10 bases; nucleotides outside the gene matches: 7. CDR1 GTSNPN and CDR2 SVGIG come from the germline V gene (reference sequence). CDR3 length equals 12 residues. The CDR3 DNA sequence: TGTGCCTGGAGTATAAGACAGGGTTTCTACACCTTC. Protein product: CAWSIRQGFYTF.

CDR3 in DNA: TGTGCCAGCAGTCAGGGGGCCCGGGTATATGGCTACACCTTC. Its translation: CASSQGARVYGYTF. The chain uses TRBV28 and TRBJ1-2, with TRBD1 matching 8 bases. The trim removed 5 bases at V and 5 bases at J, leaving 7 bases unmatched. CDR3 length equals 14 residues. Germline V gene lookup returns CDR1 MDHEN and CDR2 SYDVKM.

This chain connects TRBV4-1 to TRBJ2-4; a weak D match, TRBD2 (6 bases). The V end lost 0 bases, the J end lost 3 bases, and 9 bases lay between the germline ends. The CDR3 length is 15 residues. The germline gives CDR1 MGHRA, CDR2 YSYEKL. CDR3 residues: CASSQEGGNKNIQYF. The CDR3 nucleotides read TGCGCCAGCAGCCAAGAAGGAGGGAACAAAAACATTCAGTACTTC.

The chain combines TRBV10-3 with TRBJ1-2; 10 bases align to TRBD1. This CDR3 region has 17 residues. V shed 4 bases and J 5 bases; nucleotides not matched to a gene: 13. Germline V lookup: CDR1 ENHRY, CDR2 SYGVKD. Here the CDR3 reads CAISGRDRGLPWYGYTF. The CDR3 DNA sequence: TGTGCCATCAGTGGGCGGGACAGGGGCCTCCCTTGGTATGGCTACACCTTC.

This chain links TRBV28 with TRBJ1-1; D call uncertain. The CDR3 runs 12 residues. The germline V gene has CDR1 MDHEN and CDR2 SYDVKM. Trimming took off 6 bases at V and 5 bases at J, with 10 bases between the two ends. CDR3 DNA: TGTGCCAGCAGATCGGTATGGACTGAAGCTTTCTTT. Amino acid sequence: CASRSVWTEAFF.

This clone was recorded a few times. This chain uses TRBV2 with TRBJ1-1; D unresolved. The CDR3 length is 12 residues. CDR1 and CDR2 (germline): SNHLY, FYNNEI. V lost 1 base and J lost 8, with 8 bases in between. CDR3 sequence reads: CASSEDSLEAFF. The CDR3 nucleotides read TGTGCCAGCAGTGAAGATTCTTTAGAAGCTTTCTTT.

The genes are TRBV2 and TRBJ1-3; D is ambiguous. Trimming took 4 bases from V and 0 from J, leaving 13 bases between them. The CDR3 is 16 amino acids. CDR1 SNHLY and CDR2 FYNNEI come from the germline V gene. The CDR3 region has the DNA TGTGCCAGCAGTGGTTTGAGGATGAACTCTGGAAACACCATATATTTT. Translating it yields CASSGLRMNSGNTIYF.

This chain joins TRBV28 and TRBJ1-4, with 7 bases aligning to TRBD1. This CDR3 comprises 13 residues. The germline gives CDR1 MDHEN, CDR2 SYDVKM. Germline trimming cut 6 bases from V and 8 bases from J; bases unmatched to any gene: 6. The CDR3, as DNA: TGTGCCAGCAGCCCTCAGGGGGAGGAAAAACTGTTTTTT. Translated: CASSPQGEEKLFF.

This chain connects TRBV7-2 to TRBJ2-7; 12 bases match TRBD2. With 4 bases clipped from V and 6 bases from J, the junction kept 4 bases outside the gene matches. The CDR3 is 14 amino acids. Germline V gene data show CDR1 as SGHTA and CDR2 as FQGNSA. The CDR3 sequence is CASSSRTSGIEQYF. The CDR3 DNA sequence: TGTGCCAGCAGCTCCCGGACTAGCGGGATCGAGCAGTACTTC.

This rearrangement joins TRBV10-3 to TRBJ2-1; 10 nucleotides align to TRBD2. The CDR3 covers 16 residues. The germline V gene encodes CDR1 ENHRY and CDR2 SYGVKD. Germline trimming cut 5 bases from V and 8 bases from J; bases unmatched to any gene: 12. The CDR3 reads CAISSSSGRSPDEQFF. CDR3 DNA sequence: TGTGCCATCAGTTCGAGTAGCGGGAGGTCCCCTGATGAGCAGTTCTTC.

The chain combines TRBV6-6 with TRBJ2-7, with 10 bases that match TRBD1. The CDR3 length is 16 residues. Germline CDR1 reads MNHNY; CDR2 reads SVGAGI (reference sequence). The J segment lost 3 bases and the V segment lost 3 bases, leaving 8 bases of the junction unmatched. CDR3 sequence reads: CASSYFGQGGNYEQYF. CDR3 DNA: TGTGCCAGCAGTTATTTCGGACAGGGGGGTAACTACGAGCAGTACTTC.

The chain employs TRBV18 and TRBJ2-1; a weak D match, TRBD2 (5 bases). V was shortened by 2 bases and J by 4 bases, with 12 bases between the two germline ends. Germline V CDR1 and CDR2: KGHSH, LQKENI. The CDR3 consists of 15 residues. The CDR3 DNA follows: TGTGCCAGCTCACCATCGAGGGCTCAATACAATGAGCAGTTCTTC. Translation: CASSPSRAQYNEQFF.

V and J are TRBV7-2 and TRBJ1-3; D is perhaps TRBD1 (5 bases). The CDR3 has 15 residues. Germline V gives CDR1 SGHTA, CDR2 FQGNSA. Trimming stripped 4 bases from V and 1 base from J, with 11 bases between. CDR3 loop: CASSSPTESGNTIYF. The CDR3, as DNA: TGTGCCAGCAGCTCCCCGACAGAGTCTGGAAACACCATATATTTT.

The rearrangement links TRBV18 to TRBJ1-1; TRBD1 matches 8 bases. The CDR3 loop spans 15 amino acids. CDR1 and CDR2 (germline): KGHSH, LQKENI. Trimming at V came to 1 base and at J to 5 bases, leaving 6 bases not matched to a gene. The chain's CDR3 is CASSPLGQGGTEAFF. For the CDR3, the DNA is TGTGCCAGCTCACCACTCGGACAGGGCGGGACTGAAGCTTTCTTT.

A single count supports this clone. This chain joins TRBV9 and TRBJ1-2; 9 nucleotides agree with TRBD1. J gave up 6 bases and V 4 bases, and 16 bases lay outside the gene matches. The CDR3 runs to 17 residues. Per the germline V gene, CDR1 is SGDLS and CDR2 is YYNGEE. Here the CDR3 reads CASSRRYPTGGDNGYTF. CDR3 bases: TGTGCCAGCAGCCGTAGATACCCCACAGGGGGCGATAATGGCTACACCTTC. The full variable domain, its missing parts supplied by reference TRBV9 and TRBJ1-2, is DSGVTQTPKHLITATGQRVTLRCSPRSGDLSVYWYQQSLDQGLQFLIQYYNGEERAKGNILERFSAQQFPDLHSELNLSSLELGDSALYFCASSRRYPTGGDNGYTFGSGTRLTVV.

The J gene is TRBJ1-2, the V gene TRBV14, with unresolved D. V dropped 3 bases and J dropped 7 bases, with 12 bases sitting between them. Germline-derived CDR1 and CDR2 are SGHDN and FVKESK. The CDR3 is 13 residues long. CDR3 sequence (DNA): TGTGCCAGCAGCCACGGATACAGTGGTGGCTACACCTTC. It is translated as CASSHGYSGGYTF.

The chain carries TRBV15 and TRBJ2-5; TRBD2 matches 11 bases. Trimming cost V 5 bases and J 1 base; bases outside gene matches: 6. The length of the CDR3 is 16 residues. The germline gives CDR1 LNHNV, CDR2 YYDKDF (reference sequence). The CDR3 protein is CATSGRLAGIQETQYF. The CDR3 DNA follows: TGTGCCACCAGCGGCCGACTAGCGGGGATCCAAGAGACCCAGTACTTC.